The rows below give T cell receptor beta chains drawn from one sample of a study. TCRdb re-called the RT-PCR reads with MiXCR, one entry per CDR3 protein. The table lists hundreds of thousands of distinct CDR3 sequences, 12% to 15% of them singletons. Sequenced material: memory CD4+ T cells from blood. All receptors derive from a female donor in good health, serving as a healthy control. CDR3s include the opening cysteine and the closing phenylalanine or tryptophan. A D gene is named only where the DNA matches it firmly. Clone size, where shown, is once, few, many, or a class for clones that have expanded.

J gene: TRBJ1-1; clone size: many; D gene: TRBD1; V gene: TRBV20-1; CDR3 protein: CSARQGSVNTEAFF; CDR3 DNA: TGCAGTGCCAGACAGGGAAGTGTGAACACTGAAGCTTTCTTT
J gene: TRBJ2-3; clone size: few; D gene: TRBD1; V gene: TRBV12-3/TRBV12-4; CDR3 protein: CASSFSDRVSTDTQYF; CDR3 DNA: TGTGCCAGCAGTTTTTCTGACAGGGTCAGCACAGATACGCAGTATTTT
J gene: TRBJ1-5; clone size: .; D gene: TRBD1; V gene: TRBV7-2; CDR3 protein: CASTLGTANQPQHF; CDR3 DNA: TGTGCCAGCACCTTAGGGACAGCCAATCAGCCCCAGCATTTT
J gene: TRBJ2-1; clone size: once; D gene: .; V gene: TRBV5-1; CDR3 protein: CASSPGPSGRGEQFF; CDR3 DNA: TGCGCCAGCAGCCCGGGACCGTCCGGGCGTGGTGAGCAGTTCTTC
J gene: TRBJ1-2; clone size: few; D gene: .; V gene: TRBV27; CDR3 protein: CASSSTPQGTDHGYTF; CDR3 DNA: TGTGCCAGCAGTTCGACACCCCAGGGGACTGATCATGGCTACACCTTC
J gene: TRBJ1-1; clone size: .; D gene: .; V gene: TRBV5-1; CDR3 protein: CASSEDPSNTEAFF; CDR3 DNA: TGCGCCAGCAGCGAGGACCCTTCGAACACTGAAGCTTTCTTT
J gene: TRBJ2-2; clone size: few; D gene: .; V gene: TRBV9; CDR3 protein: CASSVGRQNTGELFF; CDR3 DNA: TGTGCCAGCAGCGTAGGACGTCAAAACACCGGGGAGCTGTTTTTT
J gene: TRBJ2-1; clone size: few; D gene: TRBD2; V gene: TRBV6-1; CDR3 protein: CASSPGGAGVVEQFF; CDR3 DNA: TGTGCCAGCAGTCCCGGGGGGGCGGGAGTAGTCGAGCAGTTCTTC
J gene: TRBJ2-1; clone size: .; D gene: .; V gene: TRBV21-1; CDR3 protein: CASTSGGKDYSYNEQFF; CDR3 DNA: TGTGCCAGCACCTCAGGGGGAAAAGATTACTCCTACAATGAGCAGTTCTTC
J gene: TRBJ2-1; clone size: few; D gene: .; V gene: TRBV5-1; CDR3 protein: CASSLEANSYNEQFF; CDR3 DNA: TGCGCCAGCAGCTTGGAGGCGAACTCCTACAATGAGCAGTTCTTC
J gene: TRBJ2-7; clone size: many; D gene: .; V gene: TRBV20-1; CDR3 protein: CSARHSYEQYF; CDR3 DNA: TGCAGTGCTAGACACTCCTACGAGCAGTACTTC
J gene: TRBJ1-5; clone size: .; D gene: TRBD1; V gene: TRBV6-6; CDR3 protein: CASSALFETGGSNQPQHF; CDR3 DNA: TGTGCCAGCAGTGCATTATTTGAGACAGGGGGGAGCAATCAGCCCCAGCATTTT
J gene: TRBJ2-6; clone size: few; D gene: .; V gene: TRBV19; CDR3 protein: CASRDSGANVLTF; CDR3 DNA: TGTGCCAGTCGCGACTCTGGGGCCAACGTCCTGACTTTC
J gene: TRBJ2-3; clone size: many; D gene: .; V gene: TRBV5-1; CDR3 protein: CASSLRLNTDTQYF; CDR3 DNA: TGCGCCAGCAGCTTAAGGCTAAACACAGATACGCAGTATTTT
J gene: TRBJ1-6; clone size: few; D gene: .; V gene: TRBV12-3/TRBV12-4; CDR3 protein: CASRPGWALNSPLHF; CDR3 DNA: TGTGCCAGCCGCCCCGGTTGGGCGCTCAATTCACCCCTCCACTTT
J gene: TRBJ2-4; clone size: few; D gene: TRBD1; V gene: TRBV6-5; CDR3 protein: CASRPGTGRLAKNIQYF; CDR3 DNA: TGTGCCAGCAGACCCGGGACAGGGAGGTTAGCCAAAAACATTCAGTACTTC
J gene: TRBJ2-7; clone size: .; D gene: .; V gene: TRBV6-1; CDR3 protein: CASSEAHGYEQYF; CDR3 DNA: TGTGCCAGCAGTGAAGCGCACGGATACGAGCAGTACTTC
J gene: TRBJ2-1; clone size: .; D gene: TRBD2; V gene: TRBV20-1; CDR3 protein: CSARVSGTSGRLRVYEQFF; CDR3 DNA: TGCAGTGCTAGAGTTTCGGGGACTAGCGGGAGGTTAAGGGTTTATGAGCAGTTCTTC
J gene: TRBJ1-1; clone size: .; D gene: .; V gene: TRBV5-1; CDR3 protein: CASSLGPSMNTEAFF; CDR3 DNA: TGCGCCAGCAGCCTGGGACCGTCAATGAACACTGAAGCTTTCTTT